Below are 32 T cell receptor beta chains sequenced from a single sample in a study of T-cell reconstitution after alpha-beta-depleted transplantation in children. During its preparation, the TCRbeta library received unique molecular identifiers. MiXCR was run by TCRdb on the PCR reads, yielding one entry per CDR3 protein. The table lists about a million distinct CDR3 sequences, roughly 29% of them singletons, with about 28% in the top ten. The sequencing here drew on PBMCs, mostly from graft donor cells, taken 360 days after TCRalphabeta/CD19-depleted stem cell transplant. These receptors all come from a boy younger than two who had a stem cell transplant for SCID, so the T cells may come from the graft donor.

The chain combines TRBV9 with TRBJ1-4, with D uncertain. V lost 0 bases, J lost 6 bases, and 12 bases lay in between. This CDR3 comprises 15 residues. Germline V lookup: CDR1 SGDLS, CDR2 YYNGEE. For the CDR3, the DNA is TGTGCCAGCAGCGTAGAAGGGCGGGCGGATGAAAAACTGTTTTTT. Its translation is CASSVEGRADEKLFF.

This clonotype was found a few times. J is TRBJ2-3 and V is TRBV5-1; D not resolved. V gave up 6 bases and J gave up 4 bases, with 9 bases separating them. Germline CDR1 reads SGHRS; CDR2 reads YFSETQ. The CDR3 has 12 amino acids. This CDR3 is CASNSAPDTQYF. The CDR3 DNA reads as TGCGCCAGCAACTCAGCACCAGATACGCAGTATTTT.

Notes on this clonotype: One end of the junction fails to match germline, which may point to a read error. This chain joins TRBV20-1 and TRBJ2-7; 7 nucleotides align to TRBD1. The germline V gene has CDR1 DFQATT and CDR2 SNEGSKA (reference sequence). This CDR3 has 15 residues. The CDR3 DNA follows: TGCTGTGCTAGTATCGAACAGGGGCCCTCCTACGAGCAGTACTTC. This encodes CCASIEQGPSYEQYF.

V gene TRBV12-3 or TRBV12-4 combines with J gene TRBJ1-2, with D tentatively TRBD1 (6 bases). V was shortened by 8 bases and J by 7 bases, with 14 bases between the two germline ends. The CDR3 contains 12 residues. The CDR3 region is CASSLRGIGYTF. The CDR3 DNA reads as TGTGCCAGCTCCCTGAGGGGGATTGGCTACACCTTC.

This clonotype has at least ten counts. The chain uses TRBV6-6 and TRBJ2-1, with D perhaps matching TRBD1 (5 bases). Germline-derived CDR1 and CDR2 are MNHNY and SVGAGI (reference sequence). V dropped 5 bases and J dropped 4 bases, with 9 bases sitting between them. The CDR3 spans 13 residues. This CDR3 is CASSPRQYNEQFF. The CDR3 DNA reads as TGTGCCAGCAGTCCTCGACAGTACAATGAGCAGTTCTTC.

The chain is built from TRBV20-1 and TRBJ2-3; 8 bases agree with TRBD2. The CDR3 is made up of 15 amino acids. Looked up from germline, CDR1 is DFQATT and CDR2 is SNEGSKA (reference sequence). Germline trimming cut 1 base from V and 6 bases from J; bases unmatched to any gene: 9. CDR3 bases: TGCAGTGCTAGAGTGGGTAGCGGGGTAACCGATACGCAGTATTTT. This sequence encodes CSARVGSGVTDTQYF.

Turning to this clonotype: This may be a read error, as it is one base from a much larger clone. This sequence joins TRBV4-2 and TRBJ1-5; TRBD1 might be the D (5 bases). In germline, CDR1 is LGHNA, CDR2 YNFKEQ. The CDR3 runs to 14 residues. The ends were cut back, 4 bases at V and 2 bases at J, with 9 bases in the middle. The CDR3, as DNA: TGTGCCAGCAGCCGGGAACAGGGCAATCAGCCCCAGCATTTT. Its translation is CASSREQGNQPQHF.

The gene calls are TRBV24-1 and TRBJ2-3; no reliable D call. CDR3 size: 13 residues. CDR1 is KGHDR and CDR2 is SFDVKD in the germline V gene. Trimming took off 7 bases at V and 2 bases at J, with 9 bases between the two ends. CDR3: CATRGSATDTQYF. CDR3 coding DNA: TGTGCCACCAGGGGGTCAGCCACAGATACGCAGTATTTT.

This sequence joins TRBV15 and TRBJ2-7; 8 bases are a match to TRBD2. CDR3 length: 15 amino acids. Trimming removed 1 base from V and 1 base from J; junction bases left unmatched: 3. From germline, CDR1 is LNHNV and CDR2 YYDKDF (reference sequence). This chain's CDR3 is CATSRVRGGSYEQYF. In DNA, the CDR3 is TGTGCCACCAGCAGAGTTCGCGGGGGGTCCTACGAGCAGTACTTC.

The table lists this clonotype with many counts. The chain carries TRBV12-3 or TRBV12-4 and TRBJ2-3; possible D gene TRBD2, 6 bases. V was pared by 6 bases and J by 0 bases, with 13 bases between. The CDR3 has 15 amino acids. This chain's CDR3 is CASSLGGLSTDTQYF. The CDR3 coding sequence is TGTGCCAGCAGCTTGGGGGGACTTAGCACAGATACGCAGTATTTT.

This clonotype was seen a few times. The rearrangement joins TRBV5-1 to TRBJ2-1; 7 bases agree with TRBD2. Unmatched junction bases numbered 8, after V lost 0 bases and J lost 2 bases. CDR3 length: 17 residues. The germline V gene encodes CDR1 SGHRS and CDR2 YFSETQ. CDR3 DNA: TGCGCCAGCAGCTTGGGGATTGGACTAGATGCCTACAATGAGCAGTTCTTC. Translation gives CASSLGIGLDAYNEQFF.

This clonotype came up a few times. The chain links TRBV9 to TRBJ1-2; D remains unclear. The CDR3 spans 16 residues. Trimming removed 0 bases from V and 4 bases from J, with 16 bases in between. In germline, CDR1 is SGDLS, CDR2 YYNGEE. Here the CDR3 reads CASSVAGNPVPYGYTF. The CDR3 coding sequence is TGTGCCAGCAGCGTAGCGGGGAACCCAGTTCCCTATGGCTACACCTTC.

This chain uses TRBV5-1 with TRBJ1-1; 8 nucleotides line up with TRBD1. Germline assignment: CDR1 SGHRS and CDR2 YFSETQ. V dropped 5 bases and J dropped 5; count of bases not matched to a gene: 5. This CDR3 has 13 amino acids. The CDR3 DNA sequence: TGCGCCAGCAGGGGACAGGCGAGAACTGAAGCTTTCTTT. This codes for CASRGQARTEAFF.

The sample holds a few counts of this clonotype. V gene TRBV10-3 combines with J gene TRBJ2-7; TRBD1 matches at 7 bases. Trimming removed 5 bases from V and 0 bases from J; junction bases left unmatched: 10. The CDR3 covers 16 residues. The germline V gene has CDR1 ENHRY and CDR2 SYGVKD. In nucleotides, the CDR3 is TGTGCCATCAGTCTTACGACAGGGCCAGGCTCCTACGAGCAGTACTTC. This sequence encodes CAISLTTGPGSYEQYF.

V and J are TRBV20-1 and TRBJ1-2; D is unclear. The CDR3 length is 14 residues. V dropped 0 bases and J dropped 4 bases, with 12 bases sitting between them. Germline CDR1 DFQATT, CDR2 SNEGSKA (reference sequence). The CDR3 bases are TGCAGTGCTAGAGAGGCGACTCCTTTCTATGGCTACACCTTC. This translates into CSAREATPFYGYTF.

J is TRBJ2-7 and V is TRBV5-5; D possibly corresponds to TRBD1 (6 bases). The CDR3 loop spans 15 amino acids. Germline CDR1 and CDR2: SGHKS and YYEKEE (reference sequence). V lost 0 bases to trimming and J lost 2 bases, with 12 bases between them. The CDR3 DNA reads as TGTGCCAGCAGCTTGGCCGCAGGGGAAACCTACGAGCAGTACTTC. Amino acids: CASSLAAGETYEQYF.

The sample holds a few counts of this clonotype. The J gene is TRBJ1-6, the V gene TRBV6-1; weak D call: TRBD1 (6 bases). The V gene lost 6 bases and the J gene lost 9 bases, with 15 bases spanning the gap. This CDR3 region has 14 residues. The V gene's germline CDR1 is MNHNS and CDR2 SASEGT. The CDR3 reads CASSPGQPFSPLHF. CDR3 nucleotide sequence: TGTGCCAGCAGCCCTGGACAGCCCTTTTCACCCCTCCACTTT.

The CDR3 sequence is CASSYRERQSYEQYF. DNA for the CDR3: TGTGCCAGCAGTTACAGGGAGAGGCAGTCCTACGAGCAGTACTTC. The chain combines TRBV6-5 with TRBJ2-7; D is perhaps TRBD2 (5 bases). V dropped 2 bases and J dropped 1 base, with 12 bases sitting between them. This CDR3 region has 15 residues. The V gene's germline CDR1 is MNHEY and CDR2 SVGAGI.

The chain has TRBV20-1 and TRBJ2-5, with a tentative D call TRBD2 (6 bases). CDR1 DFQATT and CDR2 SNEGSKA come from the germline V gene (reference sequence). The ends were cut back, 2 bases at V and 5 bases at J, with 9 bases in the middle. The CDR3 runs to 12 residues. CDR3 DNA: TGCAGTGCTAGAACTAGCACGGAGACCCAGTACTTC. Amino acid sequence: CSARTSTETQYF.

The rearrangement links TRBV2 to TRBJ2-2; 10 bases are a match to TRBD2. Germline V lookup: CDR1 SNHLY, CDR2 FYNNEI. The J segment lost 4 bases and the V segment lost 6 bases, leaving 5 bases of the junction unmatched. The CDR3 extends over 15 amino acids. CDR3 residues: CASRTGLATTGELFF. CDR3 in DNA: TGTGCCAGCAGAACGGGACTAGCGACCACCGGGGAGCTGTTTTTT. The variable domain in full, with the rest retrieved from reference TRBV2 and TRBJ2-2, is EPEVTQTPSHQVTQMGQEVILRCVPISNHLYFYWYRQILGQKVEFLVSFYNNEISEKSEIFDDQFSVERPDGSNFTLKIRSTKLEDSAMYFCASRTGLATTGELFFGEGSRLTVL.

This sequence joins TRBV6-2 or TRBV6-3 and TRBJ2-1; no clear D gene. V was trimmed by 2 bases and J by 0 bases, leaving 11 bases between them. CDR1 is MNHEY and CDR2 is SVGEGT in the germline V gene. The CDR3 sequence is 16 residues long. CDR3 bases: TGTGCCAGCAGTTACCGGGTACACTCCTCCTACAATGAGCAGTTCTTC. This encodes CASSYRVHSSYNEQFF.

This sequence joins TRBV6-1 and TRBJ2-7; a possible D gene is TRBD2 (6 bases). Germline V gives CDR1 MNHNS, CDR2 SASEGT. Trimming removed 5 bases at V and 1 base at J, with 18 bases between. This CDR3 is 16 amino acids long. For the CDR3, the DNA is TGTGCCAGCAGTCTAAGGCCGGGGGAGAGGTCCTACGAGCAGTACTTC. Protein sequence: CASSLRPGERSYEQYF.

This sequence joins TRBV6-5 and TRBJ2-2, with D maybe TRBD1 (6 bases). The CDR3 is 18 amino acids. Germline-derived CDR1 and CDR2 are MNHEY and SVGAGI. V was shortened by 0 bases and J by 8 bases, with 22 bases between the two germline ends. The CDR3 sequence is CASSYSRGVGDKTGELFF. CDR3 bases: TGTGCCAGCAGTTACTCGAGAGGGGTTGGGGACAAGACAGGGGAGCTGTTTTTT.

The chain uses TRBV10-3 and TRBJ1-2; 7 bases match TRBD1. Germline assignment: CDR1 ENHRY and CDR2 SYGVKD. The J segment lost 4 bases and the V segment lost 6 bases, leaving 8 bases of the junction unmatched. CDR3 length: 14 amino acids. As DNA, the CDR3 is TGTGCCATCAGCGGGGACAGTCTAATCTATGGCTACACCTTC. Protein sequence: CAISGDSLIYGYTF.

This clonotype came up a few times. J is TRBJ2-7 and V is TRBV14; possible D gene TRBD2, 6 bases. This CDR3 has 13 amino acids. Trimming cost V 0 bases and J 6 bases, with 9 bases left between them. Per the germline V gene, CDR1 is SGHDN and CDR2 is FVKESK. The CDR3 DNA reads TGTGCCAGCAGCCAAGATCTGGGAGGCGAGCAGTACTTC. As protein: CASSQDLGGEQYF. The entire variable domain, with the rest obtained from reference TRBV14 and TRBJ2-7, is as follows: EAGVTQFPSHSVIEKGQTVTLRCDPISGHDNLYWYRRVMGKEIKFLLHFVKESKQDESGMPNNRFLAERTGGTYSTLKVQPAELEDSGVYFCASSQDLGGEQYFGPGTRLTVT.

This sequence joins TRBV20-1 and TRBJ2-7; 7 positions agree with TRBD1. The germline CDR1 and CDR2 sequences are DFQATT and SNEGSKA (reference sequence). Trimming cost V 5 bases and J 1 base; bases outside gene matches: 8. This CDR3 comprises 14 residues. CDR3 in DNA: TGCAGTGCTCTCCCCGGGACAGTATCCTACGAGCAGTACTTC. As protein: CSALPGTVSYEQYF.

This clonotype was observed a few times. This chain connects TRBV28 to TRBJ2-1; D assignment may be TRBD1 or TRBD2 (5 bases each). V was clipped by 3 bases and J by 9 bases, with 12 bases between them. The CDR3 is 13 amino acids. Germline-derived CDR1 and CDR2 are MDHEN and SYDVKM. The CDR3 sequence: CASSFGGDVEQFF. Here the CDR3 DNA reads TGTGCCAGCAGTTTTGGGGGAGATGTTGAGCAGTTCTTC.

V usage is TRBV28 and J usage is TRBJ2-7; no reliable D call. The CDR3 extends over 12 amino acids. Deletions cut 2 bases from V and 6 bases from J, with 8 bases between. CDR1 and CDR2 from the germline V gene are MDHEN and SYDVKM. The CDR3 loop is CASSLQDGEQYF. DNA of the CDR3: TGTGCCAGCAGTTTACAGGATGGCGAGCAGTACTTC.

The rearrangement joins TRBV5-1 to TRBJ2-3, with 13 bases fitting TRBD2. Germline trimming cut 4 bases from V and 2 bases from J; bases unmatched to any gene: 13. The CDR3 has 19 residues. Germline CDR1 and CDR2: SGHRS and YFSETQ. The CDR3, as DNA: TGCGCCAGCAGCGCCCTAATACGACTAGCGGGGGGCCCCACAGATACGCAGTATTTT. It translates to CASSALIRLAGGPTDTQYF.

This clonotype has a handful of counts. This chain connects TRBV12-3 or TRBV12-4 to TRBJ2-1; tentatively, D is TRBD1 (6 bases). The CDR3 sequence is 14 residues long. V was shortened by 2 bases and J by 12 bases, with 17 bases between the two germline ends. The CDR3 region is CASSLTQGLDGQFF. For the CDR3, the DNA is TGTGCCAGCAGTTTAACCCAGGGGCTAGACGGGCAGTTCTTC.

This clonotype was observed a handful of times. The V gene is TRBV20-1, the J gene TRBJ1-5; tentatively, D is TRBD1 (6 bases). CDR1 DFQATT and CDR2 SNEGSKA come from the germline V gene (reference sequence). The CDR3 has 16 residues. The V end lost 0 bases, the J end lost 4 bases, and 16 bases lay between the germline ends. CDR3 coding DNA: TGCAGTGCTAGAGACAAGACAGGCCCTCTAAATCAGCCCCAGCATTTT. The encoded protein is CSARDKTGPLNQPQHF.

This clonotype turned up a few times. This sequence joins TRBV12-3 or TRBV12-4 and TRBJ2-7; TRBD2 matches 7 bases. The J segment lost 3 bases and the V segment lost 6 bases, leaving 5 bases of the junction unmatched. The CDR3 spans 13 residues. The CDR3 nucleotides read TGTGCCAGCAGCGCTAGCGGTCGCTACGAGCAGTACTTC. Residues: CASSASGRYEQYF.